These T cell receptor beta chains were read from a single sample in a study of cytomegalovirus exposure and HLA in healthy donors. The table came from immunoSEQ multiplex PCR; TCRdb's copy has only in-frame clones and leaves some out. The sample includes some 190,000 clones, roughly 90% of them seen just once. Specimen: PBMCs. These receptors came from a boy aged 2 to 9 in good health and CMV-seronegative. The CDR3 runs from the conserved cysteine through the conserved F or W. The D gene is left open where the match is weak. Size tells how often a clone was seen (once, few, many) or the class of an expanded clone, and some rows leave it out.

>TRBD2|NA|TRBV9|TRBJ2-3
CASSEEGGTSGTSTDTQYF
TGTGCCAGCAGCGAGGAGGGGGGGACTAGCGGAACTAGCACAGATACGCAGTATTTT
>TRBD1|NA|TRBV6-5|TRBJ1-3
CASSYLRGQAGNTIYF
TGTGCCAGCAGTTATCTTAGGGGGCAGGCTGGAAACACCATATATTTT
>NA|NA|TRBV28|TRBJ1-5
CASSWEGRQPQHF
TGTGCCAGCAGTTGGGAGGGAAGGCAGCCCCAGCATTTT
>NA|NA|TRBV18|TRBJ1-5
CASSPSFSNQPQHF
TGTGCCAGCTCACCGTCGTTTAGCAATCAGCCCCAGCATTTT
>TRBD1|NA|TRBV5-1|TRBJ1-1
CASSLGTGVLDTEAFF
TGCGCCAGCAGCCTAGGGACAGGGGTTCTAGACACTGAAGCTTTCTTT
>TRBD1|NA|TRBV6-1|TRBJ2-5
CASSSMPDRVEEQYF
TGTGCCAGCAGCAGTATGCCAGACAGGGTAGAAGAGCAGTACTTC
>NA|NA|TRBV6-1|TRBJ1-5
CASSERGQPQHF
TGTGCCAGCAGTGAAAGGGGTCAGCCCCAGCATTTT
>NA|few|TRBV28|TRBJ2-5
CASTQKGGQETQYF
TGTGCCAGCACCCAGAAGGGGGGGCAAGAGACCCAGTACTTC
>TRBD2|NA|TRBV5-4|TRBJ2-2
CASSLLAGGTGELFF
TGTGCCAGCAGCTTGCTAGCGGGTGGTACCGGGGAGCTGTTTTTT
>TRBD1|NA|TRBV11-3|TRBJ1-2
CASAWQGEYGYTF
TGTGCCAGCGCGTGGCAGGGGGAATATGGCTACACCTTC
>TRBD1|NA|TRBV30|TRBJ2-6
CARQGAGANVLTF
TGTGCCAGACAGGGAGCTGGGGCCAACGTCCTGACTTTC
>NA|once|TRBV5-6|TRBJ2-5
CASSFPGEETQYF
TGTGCCAGCAGCTTTCCAGGGGAAGAGACCCAGTACTTC
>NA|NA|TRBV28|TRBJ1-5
CASSFRSGGNQPQHF
TGTGCCAGCAGTTTTAGGTCAGGGGGCAATCAGCCCCAGCATTTT
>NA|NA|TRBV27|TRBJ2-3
CASSLRTAPSTDTQYF
TGTGCCAGCAGCCTCCGGACAGCCCCTAGCACAGATACGCAGTATTTT
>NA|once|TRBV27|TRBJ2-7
CASSLPPYEQYF
TGTGCCAGCAGTCTACCTCCCTACGAGCAGTACTTC
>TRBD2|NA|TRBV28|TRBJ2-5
CASSLSGSRKETQYF
TGTGCCAGCAGTTTGAGCGGGAGCCGGAAAGAGACCCAGTACTTC
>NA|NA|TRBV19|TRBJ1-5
CASSSDRQMGRLNQPQHF
TGTGCCAGTAGTAGCGACAGACAAATGGGCCGGCTCAATCAGCCCCAGCATTTT
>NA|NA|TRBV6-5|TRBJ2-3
CASSFSGEVADTQYF
TGTGCCAGCAGCTTTAGCGGTGAGGTGGCAGATACGCAGTATTTT